These 8 T cell receptor beta chains were sequenced from one sample in a study. TCRdb re-analysed the 5' RACE reads in MiXCR, keeping a single row per CDR3 protein. The sample includes roughly 69,000 distinct CDR3 sequences, around a fifth of them seen just once. The specimen was memory CD4+ T cells sorted from a lymph node. Stated subset: memory CD4+ T cells, CD4+CD45RO+CD25-. All receptors derive from a female donor with breast cancer.

J is TRBJ2-7 and V is TRBV6-2 or TRBV6-3; D is undetermined. The V end lost 2 bases, the J end lost 5 bases, and 10 bases lay between the germline ends. Germline V CDR1 and CDR2: MNHEY, SVGEGT. This CDR3 comprises 13 residues. In DNA, the CDR3 is TGTGCCAGCAGTTACAGAGTGCCCCACGAGCAGTACTTC. Protein: CASSYRVPHEQYF.

V and J are TRBV4-1 and TRBJ2-5, with D possibly matching TRBD1 (6 bases). Between the trimmed V and J ends, which lost 4 bases and 1 base, there was a span of 10 bases. Germline values: CDR1 MGHRA, CDR2 YSYEKL. CDR3 length: 14 residues. CDR3 loop: CASSRWTVQETQYF. In nucleotides, the CDR3 is TGCGCCAGCAGCCGTTGGACAGTCCAAGAGACCCAGTACTTC.

This clonotype occurred a few times. The chain uses TRBV28 and TRBJ2-2; no firm D call. The germline CDR1 and CDR2 sequences are MDHEN and SYDVKM. The CDR3 loop spans 12 amino acids. With 7 bases removed from V and 6 bases from J, the gap between germline ends came to 9 bases. The CDR3 region is CASKTWAGELFF. DNA for the CDR3: TGTGCCAGCAAGACCTGGGCCGGGGAGCTGTTTTTT. Drawing the rest from reference TRBV28 and TRBJ2-2, the complete variable domain is DVKVTQSSRYLVKRTGEKVFLECVQDMDHENMFWYRQDPGLGLRLIYFSYDVKMKEKGDIPEGYSVSREKKERFSLILESASTNQTSMYLCASKTWAGELFFGEGSRLTVL.

The V and J genes are TRBV12-3 or TRBV12-4 and TRBJ1-1; 11 bases agree with TRBD1. The V and J ends lost 4 bases and 2 bases, in that order; junction bases with no gene match: 0. The CDR3 consists of 14 residues. CDR3 DNA sequence: TGTGCCAGCAGTTGGACAGGGGGCAACACTGAAGCTTTCTTT. Its protein is CASSWTGGNTEAFF.

By frequency in the sample, this clonotype is medium-sized. The J gene is TRBJ1-2, the V gene TRBV20-1, with TRBD1 matching 8 bases. V lost 7 bases, J lost 5 bases, and 9 bases stayed unmatched. Germline CDR1 DFQATT, CDR2 SNEGSKA (reference sequence). The CDR3 is 13 residues long. DNA of the CDR3: TGCAGTGTCACAGGGGGGGACCTATATGGCTACACCTTC. Its translation: CSVTGGDLYGYTF.

The V and J genes are TRBV4-3 and TRBJ2-5; the D is unclear. The CDR3 covers 16 residues. The germline CDR1 and CDR2 sequences are LGHNA and YSLEER. Trimming shortened V by 1 base and J by 2 bases, and 14 bases separated the two germline ends. The CDR3 DNA reads TGCGCCAGCAGCCAAGTTAGTACTGGTCCTCAAGAGACCCAGTACTTC. This gives the protein CASSQVSTGPQETQYF.

The rearrangement links TRBV5-1 to TRBJ2-7; 9 bases map to TRBD2. The CDR3 runs 14 residues. V trimming: 5 bases; J trimming: 2 bases; junction bases outside the gene matches: 5. Germline CDR1 reads SGHRS; CDR2 reads YFSETQ. The CDR3 reads CASSSTSGPYEQYF. The DNA for the CDR3 is TGCGCCAGCAGTTCGACTAGCGGTCCCTACGAGCAGTACTTC.

This clonotype appeared a few times. The chain is built from TRBV20-1 and TRBJ2-7, with D possibly matching TRBD1 (5 bases). The CDR3 runs 15 residues. V shed 0 bases and J shed 0 bases, with 12 bases lying between them. Germline CDR1 and CDR2: DFQATT and SNEGSKA (reference sequence). The CDR3 DNA reads as TGCAGTGCTAGAGATTGGGGCCCCATCTCCTACGAGCAGTACTTC. This sequence encodes CSARDWGPISYEQYF.